Following are 15 T cell receptor beta chains from one sample sequenced in a study of T cell responses to AZD1222 COVID-19 vaccine. TCRdb's table, derived via immunoSEQ multiplex PCR, lists solely in-frame clones and lacks some. The sample has about 120,000 clones; more than 75% are singletons. Sequencing was performed on peripheral blood, taken on day 0 of AZD1222 vaccination. These receptors were taken from an adult in good health.

The CDR3 region is CASGDLYEQYF. DNA of the CDR3: TGTGCCTCAGGGGACCTCTACGAGCAGTACTTC. The chain has TRBV6-5 and TRBJ2-7; D perhaps matches TRBD1 (6 bases). V was cut by 11 bases and J by 3 bases, with 11 bases left in between. The CDR3 sequence is 11 residues long. Germline V gene lookup returns CDR1 MNHEY and CDR2 SVGAGI.

The chain combines TRBV12-5 with TRBJ2-7; 7 bases are shared with TRBD2. Trimming took 0 bases from V and 5 from J; bases not matched to a gene: 7. Germline-derived CDR1 and CDR2 are LGHNT and FRNRAP. The CDR3 extends over 15 amino acids. CDR3 in DNA: TGTGCTAGTGGTTTGGTACGGTCGGGGGGTAACGAGCAGTACTTC. Amino acids: CASGLVRSGGNEQYF. Drawing the rest from reference TRBV12-5 and TRBJ2-7, the complete variable domain is DARVTQTPRHKVTEMGQEVTMRCQPILGHNTVFWYRQTMMQGLELLAYFRNRAPLDDSGMPKDRFSAEMPDATLATLKIQPSEPRDSAVYFCASGLVRSGGNEQYFGPGTRLTVT.

The chain has TRBV6-4 and TRBJ2-1, with TRBD2 identical over 13 bases. The V gene end was trimmed by 0 bases and the J gene end by 6 bases; junction bases not matched to a gene: 5. The germline gives CDR1 MRHNA, CDR2 SNTAGT. The CDR3 is 17 residues long. The CDR3 region has the DNA TGTGCCAGCAGTGACTCTTTTGGGACTAGCGGGGCCAATGAGCAGTTCTTC. Translating it yields CASSDSFGTSGANEQFF.

The gene calls are TRBV9 and TRBJ1-1, with D possibly TRBD1 on 5 matching bases. Germline CDR1 and CDR2: SGDLS and YYNGEE. Trimming took 3 bases from V and 6 from J, leaving 12 bases between them. This CDR3 has 13 amino acids. In DNA, the CDR3 is TGTGCCAGCAGCGGTCAGGGATTACCTGAAGCTTTCTTT. It codes for CASSGQGLPEAFF.

This clone is a singleton in its sample. The chain joins TRBV6-1 to TRBJ2-7; possible D gene TRBD1, 6 bases. V was pared by 3 bases and J by 2 bases, with 14 bases between. CDR3 length equals 15 residues. Germline V gene lookup returns CDR1 MNHNS and CDR2 SASEGT. The CDR3 reads CASSEGLDRAYEQYF. The CDR3 coding sequence is TGTGCCAGCAGTGAGGGCTTGGACAGAGCCTACGAGCAGTACTTC.

This clone was seen a handful of times. The chain couples TRBV5-4 to TRBJ2-3; D may be TRBD1 or TRBD2 (7 bases each). The CDR3 is made up of 15 amino acids. V lost 0 bases, J lost 6 bases, and 14 bases lay in between. CDR1 is SGHNT, CDR2 YYREEE, per germline (reference sequence). Here the CDR3 DNA reads TGTGCCAGCAGCTTGGACCAGGGGGGGAAGGATACGCAGTATTTT. It specifies CASSLDQGGKDTQYF.

This chain connects TRBV7-3 to TRBJ2-1, with 7 bases aligning to TRBD1. Trimming took 5 bases from V and 5 from J; bases not matched to a gene: 9. Germline CDR1 and CDR2: SGHTA and FQGTGA. This CDR3 region has 15 residues. CDR3 in DNA: TGTGCCAGCAGCGCGCCGGGACAGACCCACAATGAGCAGTTCTTC. Translation gives CASSAPGQTHNEQFF.

This clone occurred once. V gene TRBV3-1 (or the pseudogene TRBV3-2) combines with J gene TRBJ1-3; 8 positions match TRBD1. V lost 2 bases and J lost 1; bases outside the gene matches: 4. The CDR3 covers 16 residues. CDR1 is LGHDT and CDR2 is YNNKEL in the germline V gene (reference sequence). The CDR3 bases are TGTGCCAGCAGCCAACAGGGGGCTGGTTCTGGAAACACCATATATTTT. This codes for CASSQQGAGSGNTIYF.

Comment on this clone: The DNA is omitted, as the CDR3 cannot be located on it reliably, and the CDR3 follows TCRdb's listing. The chain carries TRBV13 and TRBJ1-1. Termini included, the CDR3 measures 14 amino acids. Germline CDR1 PRHDT, CDR2 FYEKMQ (reference sequence). The CDR3 loop reads CASSFLWGAPEAFF.

This chain connects TRBV4-3 to TRBJ2-1; D may be TRBD1 or TRBD2 (6 bases each). Per the germline V gene, CDR1 is LGHNA and CDR2 is YSLEER. Trimming pared 3 bases from V and 9 bases from J, leaving 18 bases between. The CDR3 is 15 residues long. DNA of the CDR3: TGCGCCAGCAGCCAGGAGGGGGGCCGGTCAATTGAGCAGTTCTTC. This gives the protein CASSQEGGRSIEQFF.

This clone was observed a single time. The chain is built from TRBV5-1 and TRBJ1-4; 9 bases match TRBD1. The CDR3 is made up of 15 amino acids. The junction had 7 bases not matched to a gene; V was cut back by 4 bases and J by 6 bases. Germline V gene sequence: CDR1 SGHRS, CDR2 YFSETQ. In nucleotides, the CDR3 is TGCGCCAGCAGCGTCCGGGGACAGGGAGATGAAAAACTGTTTTTT. Amino acid sequence: CASSVRGQGDEKLFF.

The chain is built from TRBV19 and TRBJ2-2; D remains ambiguous. Trimming stripped 1 base from V and 0 bases from J, with 3 bases between. Germline lookup yields CDR1 LNHDA and CDR2 SQIVND (reference sequence). CDR3 length: 14 amino acids. This CDR3 is CASSIGPNTGELFF. The CDR3 region has the DNA TGTGCCAGTAGTATAGGCCCGAACACCGGGGAGCTGTTTTTT.

The genes are TRBV5-6 and TRBJ1-1; D unclear. In germline, CDR1 is SGHDT, CDR2 YYEEEE. The V and J ends lost 7 bases and 4 bases respectively, with 11 bases between them. This CDR3 spans 12 amino acids. CDR3 DNA sequence: TGTGCCAGCTCTCAACATAGCACTGAAGCTTTCTTT. This sequence encodes CASSQHSTEAFF. The entire variable domain, with the rest obtained from reference TRBV5-6 and TRBJ1-1, is as follows: DAGVTQSPTHLIKTRGQQVTLRCSPKSGHDTVSWYQQALGQGPQFIFQYYEEEERQRGNFPDRFSGHQFPNYSSELNVNALLLGDSALYLCASSQHSTEAFFGQGTRLTVV.

The chain links TRBV21-1 to TRBJ1-5. TRBV21-1 counts as a pseudogene. CDR3 length equals 12 residues. This chain's CDR3 is CASSKRDQPQHF. The DNA of the CDR3 is TGTGCCAGCAGCAAACGGGATCAGCCCCAGCATTTT.

The J gene is TRBJ1-2, the V gene TRBV4-2, with D uncertain. CDR1 LGHNA and CDR2 YNFKEQ come from the germline V gene. This CDR3 has 15 residues. V dropped 0 bases and J dropped 4 bases, with 12 bases sitting between them. The CDR3 DNA is TGTGCCAGCAGCCAAGATGCAGGCGGGGTCTATGGCTACACCTTC. It specifies CASSQDAGGVYGYTF.